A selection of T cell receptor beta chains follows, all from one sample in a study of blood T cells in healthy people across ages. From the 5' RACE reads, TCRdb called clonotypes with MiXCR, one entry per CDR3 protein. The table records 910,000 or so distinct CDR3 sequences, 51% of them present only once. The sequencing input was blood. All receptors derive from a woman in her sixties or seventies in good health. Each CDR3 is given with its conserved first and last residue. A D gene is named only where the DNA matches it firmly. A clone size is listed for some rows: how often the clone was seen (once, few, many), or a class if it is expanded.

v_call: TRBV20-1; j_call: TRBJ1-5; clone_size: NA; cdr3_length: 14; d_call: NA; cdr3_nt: TGCAGTGCTTCGAGGGGTTCTAGCAATCAGCCCCAGCATTTT; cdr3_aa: CSASRGSSNQPQHF
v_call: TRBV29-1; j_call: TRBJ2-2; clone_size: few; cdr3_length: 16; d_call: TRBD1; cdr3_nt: TGCAGCGTAGGGGGCGAAGGTCCCGCGAACACCGGGGAGCTGTTTTTT; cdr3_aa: CSVGGEGPANTGELFF
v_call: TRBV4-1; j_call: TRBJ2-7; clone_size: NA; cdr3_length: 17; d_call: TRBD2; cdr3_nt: TGCGCCAGCAGCCAAGGCGATACACTAGCGGGAGGCGGGGAGCAGTACTTC; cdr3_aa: CASSQGDTLAGGGEQYF
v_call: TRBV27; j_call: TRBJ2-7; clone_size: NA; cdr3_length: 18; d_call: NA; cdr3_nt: TGTGCCAGCAGTCAAACCGACCTAGGGTTTGCGAGGACCTACGAGCAGTACTTC; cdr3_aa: CASSQTDLGFARTYEQYF
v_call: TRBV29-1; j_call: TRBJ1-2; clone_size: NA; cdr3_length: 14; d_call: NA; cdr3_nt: TGCAGCGTTGGCATCCCCGGACCGACTTATGGCTACACCTTC; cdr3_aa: CSVGIPGPTYGYTF
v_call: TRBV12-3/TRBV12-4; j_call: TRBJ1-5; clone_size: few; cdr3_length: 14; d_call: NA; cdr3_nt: TGTGCCAGCAGTTTTAGCGGAGGCTATCAGCCCCAGCATTTT; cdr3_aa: CASSFSGGYQPQHF
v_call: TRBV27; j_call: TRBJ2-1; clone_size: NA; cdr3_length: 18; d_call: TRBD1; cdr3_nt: TGTGCCAGCAGTTTACCCAACCGGACAGGGGCGCTTTACAATGAGCAGTTCTTC; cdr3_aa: CASSLPNRTGALYNEQFF
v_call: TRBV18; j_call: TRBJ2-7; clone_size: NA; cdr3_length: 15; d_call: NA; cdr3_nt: TGTGCCAGCTCACCACGCGGGGAGGCTATCTACGAGCAGTACTTC; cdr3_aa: CASSPRGEAIYEQYF
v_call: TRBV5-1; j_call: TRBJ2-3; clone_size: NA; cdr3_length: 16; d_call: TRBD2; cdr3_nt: TGCGCCAGCAGCACCAGAGCGGGAGGGAGTGCAGATACGCAGTATTTT; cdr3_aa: CASSTRAGGSADTQYF
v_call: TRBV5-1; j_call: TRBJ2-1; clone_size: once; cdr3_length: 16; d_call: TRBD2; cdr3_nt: TGCGCCAGCACAAAAACAAGCGGGGCCTTTGGCAATGAGCAGTTCTTC; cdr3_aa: CASTKTSGAFGNEQFF
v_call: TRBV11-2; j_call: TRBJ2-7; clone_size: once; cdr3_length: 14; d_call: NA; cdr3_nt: TGTGCCAGCAGCTTAGGACCGACAGCCTACGAGCAGTACTTC; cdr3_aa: CASSLGPTAYEQYF
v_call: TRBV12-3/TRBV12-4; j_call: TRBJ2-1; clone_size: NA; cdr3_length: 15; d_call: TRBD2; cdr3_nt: TGTGCCAGCAGGGGCGGGACTAGCGGGAGTAATGAGCAGTTCTTC; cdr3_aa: CASRGGTSGSNEQFF
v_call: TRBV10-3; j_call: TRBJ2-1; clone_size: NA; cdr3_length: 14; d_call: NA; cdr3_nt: TGTGCCATCAGTGAGTCGACTTTTCCCAATGAGCAGTTCTTC; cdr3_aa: CAISESTFPNEQFF
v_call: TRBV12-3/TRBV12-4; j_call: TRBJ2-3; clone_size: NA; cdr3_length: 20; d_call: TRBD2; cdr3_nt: TGTGCCAGCAGTTCTGGACTAGCGGGAGGGATCACTAGAAGCACAGATACGCAGTATTTT; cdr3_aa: CASSSGLAGGITRSTDTQYF
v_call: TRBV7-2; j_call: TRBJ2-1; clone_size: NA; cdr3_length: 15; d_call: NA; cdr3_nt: TGTGCCAGCAGCTTAAGATCCGGGTACGAGGGTGAGCAGTTCTTC; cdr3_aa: CASSLRSGYEGEQFF
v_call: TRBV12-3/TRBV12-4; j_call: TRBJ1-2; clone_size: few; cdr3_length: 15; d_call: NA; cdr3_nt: TGTGCCAGCAGTGATTCACAGGGAGTTAACTATGGCTACACCTTC; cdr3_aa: CASSDSQGVNYGYTF
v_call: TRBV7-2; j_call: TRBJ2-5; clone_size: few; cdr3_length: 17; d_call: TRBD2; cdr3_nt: TGTGCCAGCAGCTTATCCAGGACTAGCGGGAGCCAAGAGACCCAGTACTTC; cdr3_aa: CASSLSRTSGSQETQYF
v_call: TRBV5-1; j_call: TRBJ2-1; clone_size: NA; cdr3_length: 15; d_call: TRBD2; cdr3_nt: TGCGCCAGCAGCAACGGGCGGGAGAGATACAATGAGCAGTTCTTC; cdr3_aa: CASSNGRERYNEQFF
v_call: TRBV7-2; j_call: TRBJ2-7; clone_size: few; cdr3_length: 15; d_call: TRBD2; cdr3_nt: TGTGCCAGCAGCTTAGCCGCGGGAGTGTTCGACGAGCAGTACTTC; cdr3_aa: CASSLAAGVFDEQYF
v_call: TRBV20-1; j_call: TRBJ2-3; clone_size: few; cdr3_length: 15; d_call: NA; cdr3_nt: TGCAGTGCTTTAAGCCCTCTAAAAGGCACAGATACGCAGTATTTT; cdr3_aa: CSALSPLKGTDTQYF
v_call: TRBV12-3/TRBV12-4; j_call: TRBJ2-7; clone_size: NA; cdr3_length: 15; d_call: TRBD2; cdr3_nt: TGTGCCAGCAGTCTTGGACTAGCGAAAACCTACGAGCAGTACTTC; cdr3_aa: CASSLGLAKTYEQYF
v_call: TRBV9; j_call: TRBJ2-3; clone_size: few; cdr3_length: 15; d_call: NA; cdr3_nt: TGTGCCAGCAGCGTATTTGGAAGCTTGACAGATACGCAGTATTTT; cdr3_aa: CASSVFGSLTDTQYF
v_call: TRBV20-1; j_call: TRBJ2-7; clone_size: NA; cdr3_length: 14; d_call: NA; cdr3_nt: TGCAGTGCTAGACCGCCTTCGGGTGCCTACGAGCAGTACTTC; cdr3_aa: CSARPPSGAYEQYF
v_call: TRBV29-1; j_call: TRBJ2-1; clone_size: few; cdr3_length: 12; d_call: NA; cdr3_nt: TGCAGCGTTGAATCAAGGGCCCATGAGCAGTTCTTC; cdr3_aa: CSVESRAHEQFF
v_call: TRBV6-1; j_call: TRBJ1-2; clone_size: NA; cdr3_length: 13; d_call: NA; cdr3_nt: TGTGCCAGCAGTGAGCGGCAGGCGGATGGCTACACCTTC; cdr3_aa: CASSERQADGYTF
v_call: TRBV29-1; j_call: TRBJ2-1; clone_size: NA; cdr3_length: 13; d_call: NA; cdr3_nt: TGCAGCGCCGCAGGGTTCGGGACGAATGAGCAGTTCTTC; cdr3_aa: CSAAGFGTNEQFF
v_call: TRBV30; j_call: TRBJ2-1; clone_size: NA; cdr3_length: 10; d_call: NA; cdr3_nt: TGTGCCTGGGGGTTCAATGAGCAGTTCTTC; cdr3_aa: CAWGFNEQFF
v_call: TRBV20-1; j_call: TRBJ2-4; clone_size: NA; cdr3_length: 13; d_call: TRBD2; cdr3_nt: TGCAGTGCGCCGTTAGCGGGGGCCCTGGAGCAGTACTTC; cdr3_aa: CSAPLAGALEQYF
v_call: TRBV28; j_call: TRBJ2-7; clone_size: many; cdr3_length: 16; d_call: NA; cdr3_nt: TGTGCCAGCAGTTTTCTCGACAGGATTAGCTCCTACGAGCAGTACTTC; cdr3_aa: CASSFLDRISSYEQYF
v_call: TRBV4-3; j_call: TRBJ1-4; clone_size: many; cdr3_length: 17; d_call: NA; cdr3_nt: TGCGCCAGCAGCCAAGACTGGGACTCGTCCGCTAATGAAAAACTGTTTTTT; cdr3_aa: CASSQDWDSSANEKLFF
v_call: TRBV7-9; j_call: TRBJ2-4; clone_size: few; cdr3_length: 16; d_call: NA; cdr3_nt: TGTGCCAGCAGCTTACCCCGAGGGGCAGCATTAGAAGTCCAGTACTTC; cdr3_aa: CASSLPRGAALEVQYF
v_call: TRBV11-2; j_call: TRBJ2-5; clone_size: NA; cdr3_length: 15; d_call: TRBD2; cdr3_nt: TGTGCCAGCAGCTTAGTTTGGCAGGGAGGGGAGACCCAGTACTTC; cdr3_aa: CASSLVWQGGETQYF
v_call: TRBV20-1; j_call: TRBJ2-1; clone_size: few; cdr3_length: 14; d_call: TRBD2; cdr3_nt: TGCAGTGCTAGCAGCGGGAGGGCCGAGGATGAGCAGTTCTTC; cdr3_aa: CSASSGRAEDEQFF
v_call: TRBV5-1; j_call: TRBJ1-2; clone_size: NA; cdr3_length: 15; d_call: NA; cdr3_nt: TGCGCCAGCAGCTTGTGGTCAGGGGATAAGTATGGCTACACCTTC; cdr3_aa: CASSLWSGDKYGYTF